The clone carrying this T cell receptor (beta chain) was observed a few times. Its target is not known. Germline trimming cut 6 bases from V and 5 bases from J; bases unmatched to any gene: 5. There are 14 residues in the CDR3. The data derive from a study of T-cell memory formation after mild COVID-19. Study context: TCR clusters mostly belonged to single donors. Study findings and constraints: Clones from the second wave (peaking day 37) had unconfirmed SARS-CoV-2 specificity. For contracting clones, CD4+ ones sat mainly in CM and EM, CD8+ in EMRA. Within pre-infection memory, some responding clones were found, suggesting cross-reactive memory joined.

TCRdb passed the 5' RACE reads through MiXCR, listing each CDR3 protein once. The sample lists about 140,000 distinct CDR3 sequences, 14% seen once, with about 29% in the top ten. The chain couples TRBV12-3 or TRBV12-4 to TRBJ2-7; 12 bases are shared with TRBD2. The clonotype originates from an adult woman who had mild COVID-19 (a few samples of this study predate the infection). Cell type and time point are not known. Sequencing used PBMCs or a T cell subset sorted from them (not recorded which). CDR3 sequence (DNA): TGTGCCAGCAGGCTAGCGGGAGGGAGAAACGAGCAGTACTTC. It codes for CASRLAGGRNEQYF.